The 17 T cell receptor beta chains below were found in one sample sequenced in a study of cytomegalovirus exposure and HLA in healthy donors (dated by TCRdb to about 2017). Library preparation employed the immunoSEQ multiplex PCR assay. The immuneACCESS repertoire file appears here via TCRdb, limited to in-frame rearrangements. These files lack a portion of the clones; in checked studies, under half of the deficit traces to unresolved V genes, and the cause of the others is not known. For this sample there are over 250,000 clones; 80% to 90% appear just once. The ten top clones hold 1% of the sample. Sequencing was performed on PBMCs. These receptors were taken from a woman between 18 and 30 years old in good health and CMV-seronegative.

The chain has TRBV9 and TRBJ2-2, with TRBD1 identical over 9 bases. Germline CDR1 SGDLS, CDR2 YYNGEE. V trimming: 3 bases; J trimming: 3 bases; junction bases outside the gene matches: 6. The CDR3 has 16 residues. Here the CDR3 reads CASSARTGEDTGELFF. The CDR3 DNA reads TGTGCCAGCAGCGCCAGGACAGGGGAGGACACCGGGGAGCTGTTTTTT. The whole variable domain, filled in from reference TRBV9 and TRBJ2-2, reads DSGVTQTPKHLITATGQRVTLRCSPRSGDLSVYWYQQSLDQGLQFLIQYYNGEERAKGNILERFSAQQFPDLHSELNLSSLELGDSALYFCASSARTGEDTGELFFGEGSRLTVL.

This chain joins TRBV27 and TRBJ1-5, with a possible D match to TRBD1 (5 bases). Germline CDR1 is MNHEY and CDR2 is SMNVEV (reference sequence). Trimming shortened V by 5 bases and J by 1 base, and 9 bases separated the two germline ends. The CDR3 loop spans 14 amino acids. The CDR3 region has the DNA TGTGCCAGCAGTCAAGCAGGGAGCAATCAGCCCCAGCATTTT. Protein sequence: CASSQAGSNQPQHF.

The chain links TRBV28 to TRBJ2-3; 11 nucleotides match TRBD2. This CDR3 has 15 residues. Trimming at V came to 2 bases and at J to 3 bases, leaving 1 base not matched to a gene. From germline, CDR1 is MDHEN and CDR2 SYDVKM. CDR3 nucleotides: TGTGCCAGCAGTTTAAGGACTAGCGGGACAGATACGCAGTATTTT. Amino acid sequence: CASSLRTSGTDTQYF.

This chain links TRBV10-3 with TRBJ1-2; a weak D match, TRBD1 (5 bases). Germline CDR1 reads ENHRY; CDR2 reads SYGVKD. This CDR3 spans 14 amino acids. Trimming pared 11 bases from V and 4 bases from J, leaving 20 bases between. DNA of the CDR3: TGTGCCTCATCGGGGGGGGATGGTAGCTATGGCTACACCTTC. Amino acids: CASSGGDGSYGYTF.

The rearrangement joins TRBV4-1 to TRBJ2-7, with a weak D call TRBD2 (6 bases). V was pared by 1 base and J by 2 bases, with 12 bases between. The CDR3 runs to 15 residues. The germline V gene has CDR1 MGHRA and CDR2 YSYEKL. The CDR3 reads CASSQVGGITYEQYF. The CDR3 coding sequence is TGCGCCAGCAGCCAAGTCGGAGGGATAACCTACGAGCAGTACTTC.

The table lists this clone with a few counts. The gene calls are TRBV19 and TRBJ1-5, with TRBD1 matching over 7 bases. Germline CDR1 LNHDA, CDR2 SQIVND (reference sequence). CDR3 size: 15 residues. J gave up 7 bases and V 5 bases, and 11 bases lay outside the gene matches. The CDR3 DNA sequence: TGTGCCAGTAGTCGCCAGGGGGAGAATAGGCAGCCCCAGCATTTT. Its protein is CASSRQGENRQPQHF. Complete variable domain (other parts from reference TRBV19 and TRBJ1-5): DGGITQSPKYLFRKEGQNVTLSCEQNLNHDAMYWYRQDPGQGLRLIYYSQIVNDFQKGDIAEGYSVSREKKESFPLTVTSAQKNPTAFYLCASSRQGENRQPQHFGDGTRLSIL.

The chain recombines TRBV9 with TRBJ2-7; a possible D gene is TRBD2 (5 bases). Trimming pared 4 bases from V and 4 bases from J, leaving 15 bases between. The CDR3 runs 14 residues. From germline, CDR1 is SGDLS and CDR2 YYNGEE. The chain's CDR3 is CASSPPEDEYEQYF. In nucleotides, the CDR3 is TGTGCCAGCAGCCCACCGGAGGATGAATACGAGCAGTACTTC.

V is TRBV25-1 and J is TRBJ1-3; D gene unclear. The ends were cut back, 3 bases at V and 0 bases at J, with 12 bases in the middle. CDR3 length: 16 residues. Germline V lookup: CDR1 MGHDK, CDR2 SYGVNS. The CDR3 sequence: CASSDSDSSSGNTIYF. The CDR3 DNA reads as TGTGCCAGCAGTGATTCCGACTCGAGCTCTGGAAACACCATATATTTT.

CDR3 nucleotides: TGTGCCAGCAGCCGTGGACTAGCGGGAGGTAGCAACGAGCAGTACTTC. Protein sequence: CASSRGLAGGSNEQYF. V gene TRBV4-2 combines with J gene TRBJ2-7, with 14 bases aligning to TRBD2. V was clipped by 4 bases and J by 5 bases; unmatched bases: 7. The CDR3 is 16 amino acids. CDR1 LGHNA and CDR2 YNFKEQ come from the germline V gene.

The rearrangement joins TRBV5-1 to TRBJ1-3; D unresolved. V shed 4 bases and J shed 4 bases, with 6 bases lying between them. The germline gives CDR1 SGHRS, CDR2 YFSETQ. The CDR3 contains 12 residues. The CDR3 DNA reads TGCGCCAGCAGCCCGGGGGGAAACACCATATATTTT. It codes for CASSPGGNTIYF.

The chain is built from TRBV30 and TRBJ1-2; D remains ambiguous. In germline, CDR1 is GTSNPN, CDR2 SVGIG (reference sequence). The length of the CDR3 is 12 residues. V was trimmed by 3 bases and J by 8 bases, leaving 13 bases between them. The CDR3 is CAWSLKGGGYTF. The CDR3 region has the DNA TGTGCCTGGAGCCTTAAGGGAGGGGGCTACACCTTC.

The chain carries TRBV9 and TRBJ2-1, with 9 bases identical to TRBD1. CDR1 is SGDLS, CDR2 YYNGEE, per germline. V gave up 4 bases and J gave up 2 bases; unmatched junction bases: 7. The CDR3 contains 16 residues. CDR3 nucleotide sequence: TGTGCCAGCAGCCCTCCGGGACAGGGAACCTACAATGAGCAGTTCTTC. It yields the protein CASSPPGQGTYNEQFF. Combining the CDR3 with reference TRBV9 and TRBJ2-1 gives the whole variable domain DSGVTQTPKHLITATGQRVTLRCSPRSGDLSVYWYQQSLDQGLQFLIQYYNGEERAKGNILERFSAQQFPDLHSELNLSSLELGDSALYFCASSPPGQGTYNEQFFGPGTRLTVL.

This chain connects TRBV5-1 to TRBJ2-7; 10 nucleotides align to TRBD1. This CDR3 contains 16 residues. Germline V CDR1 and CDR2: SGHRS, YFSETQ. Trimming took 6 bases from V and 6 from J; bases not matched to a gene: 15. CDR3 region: CASTTGQGSVPSEQYF. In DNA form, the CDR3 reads TGCGCCAGCACCACGGGACAGGGGAGTGTTCCCTCCGAGCAGTACTTC.

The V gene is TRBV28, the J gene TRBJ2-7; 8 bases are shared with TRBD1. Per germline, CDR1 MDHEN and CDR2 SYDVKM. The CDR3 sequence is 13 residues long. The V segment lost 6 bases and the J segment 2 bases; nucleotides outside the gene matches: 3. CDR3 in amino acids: CASRGGQAYEQYF. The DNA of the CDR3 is TGTGCCAGCAGGGGGGGACAGGCCTACGAGCAGTACTTC.

The CDR3 is CASSFIGAMNTEAFF. In nucleotides, the CDR3 is TGTGCCAGCAGTTTTATAGGGGCAATGAACACTGAAGCTTTCTTT. The chain has TRBV28 and TRBJ1-1, with D possibly being TRBD1 (5 bases). Germline lookup yields CDR1 MDHEN and CDR2 SYDVKM. This CDR3 contains 15 residues. V dropped 3 bases and J dropped 0 bases, with 11 bases sitting between them.

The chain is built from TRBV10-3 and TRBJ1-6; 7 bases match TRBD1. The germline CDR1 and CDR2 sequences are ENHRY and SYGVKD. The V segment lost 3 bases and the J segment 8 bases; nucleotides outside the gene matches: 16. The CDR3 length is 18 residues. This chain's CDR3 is CAISDPSLRGRGDSPLHF. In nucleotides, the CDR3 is TGTGCCATCAGTGATCCCTCCCTTCGGGGCAGGGGGGATTCACCCCTCCACTTT.

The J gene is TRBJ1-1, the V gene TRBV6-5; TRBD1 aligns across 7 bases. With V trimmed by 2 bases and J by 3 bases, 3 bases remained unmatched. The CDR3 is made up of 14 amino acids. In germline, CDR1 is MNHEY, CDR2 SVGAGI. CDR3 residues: CASSYRRGHTEAFF. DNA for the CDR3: TGTGCCAGCAGTTACAGGAGGGGGCACACTGAAGCTTTCTTT.